These T cell receptor beta chains were read from a single sample in a study of regulatory T cells in long-lasting Graves disease. MiXCR, applied by TCRdb to the multiplex PCR reads, yields one record per CDR3 protein. Among 550,000 to 600,000 distinct CDR3 sequences listed, about 15% were seen once. These same data were also listed under a study on T cells in Graves' hyperthyroidism and ophthalmopathy.

The sequences come from peripheral blood mononuclear cells (PBMCs), collected at new diagnosis, from a patient treated with antithyroid drugs. These receptors came from a man younger than 35 with Graves disease. Each CDR3 is given with its conserved first and last residue. A D gene is named only where the DNA matches it firmly. The size of a clone is reported for some rows only, either as once, few or many, or as a class for expanded clones.

DNA,CDR3,D,J,V,size
TGCAGTGCTAGAGATTGGGGTCGGGGGGCAGATACGCAGTATTTT,CSARDWGRGADTQYF,TRBD2,TRBJ2-3,TRBV20-1,few
TGTGCCAGCCGCCTGCCGGCTAGGGAGACCCAGTACTTC,CASRLPARETQYF,-,TRBJ2-5,TRBV28,few
TGCAGTGCGGGGATTAGCGGGATCGGGAACAATGAGCAGTTCTTC,CSAGISGIGNNEQFF,TRBD2,TRBJ2-1,TRBV20-1,many
TGTGCCACTAAAGACAGGGTCTCCTACAATGAGCAGTTCTTC,CATKDRVSYNEQFF,TRBD1,TRBJ2-1,TRBV15,-
TGTGCCAGCAGTTTTCAACGGGTCGAAAACATTCAGTACTTC,CASSFQRVENIQYF,-,TRBJ2-4,TRBV12-3/TRBV12-4,many
TGTGCCAGTAGTATACTAGCGGGGATCGACAATGAGCAGTTCTTC,CASSILAGIDNEQFF,TRBD2,TRBJ2-1,TRBV19,many
TGCGCCAGCACCCGGGGGGGAACAGATACGCAGTATTTT,CASTRGGTDTQYF,TRBD2,TRBJ2-3,TRBV5-1,many
TGCGCCAGCAGCCAAGATCCTTGGGGGGGGCGGACTGAAGCTTTCTTT,CASSQDPWGGRTEAFF,-,TRBJ1-1,TRBV9,-
TGCAGCGTGGAGAACATGGAGGGGCATCCCTCCTACGAGCAGTACTTC,CSVENMEGHPSYEQYF,-,TRBJ2-7,TRBV29-1,-
TGCGCCAGCAGCCATAGGGGTCAAGGCGGGACTTTTATAAATGAGCAGTTCTTC,CASSHRGQGGTFINEQFF,-,TRBJ2-1,TRBV4-1,-
TGTGCCAGCGGCCGGGACTTCTACCTCACAGATACGCAGTATTTT,CASGRDFYLTDTQYF,-,TRBJ2-3,TRBV5-4,-
TGTGCCAGCAGTTTGGATGACAATACGCAGTATTTT,CASSLDDNTQYF,-,TRBJ2-3,TRBV6-2/TRBV6-3,-
TGTGCCAGCAGTTTAGGGGGGACAGAGAACACCGGGGAGCTGTTTTTT,CASSLGGTENTGELFF,-,TRBJ2-2,TRBV27,-
TGCGCCAGCAGTGAGGGACACGGCTTCTACGAGCAGTACTTC,CASSEGHGFYEQYF,-,TRBJ2-7,TRBV10-1,many
TGTGCCTGGGCCGTGACAGGGACCTACGAGCAGTACTTC,CAWAVTGTYEQYF,TRBD1,TRBJ2-7,TRBV30,-
TGTGCCAGCAGCGTCAGGGGTGGCCAAGAGACCCAGTTCTTC,CASSVRGGQETQFF,-,TRBJ2-1,TRBV25-1,once
TGCAGTGCTAAAGAGGGGGCGAGGGACGCCGGGGAGCTGTTTTTT,CSAKEGARDAGELFF,TRBD1,TRBJ2-2,TRBV20-1,few
TGTGCCAGCAGCCTCCAGGGGGCGCGGGAAACCGGGGAGCTGTTTTTT,CASSLQGARETGELFF,TRBD1,TRBJ2-2,TRBV7-3,few
TGCAGTGCTAGAGATGGTGGGGGTGGGGGGCGCTACGAGCAGTACTTC,CSARDGGGGGRYEQYF,-,TRBJ2-7,TRBV20-1,few
TGTGCCAGTAGTATCATTGGGGGCTCCTACGAGCAGTACTTC,CASSIIGGSYEQYF,-,TRBJ2-7,TRBV19,-
TGTGCCAGCAGTCCCATACAAGGGACTAGCGGGTACAATGAGCAGTTCTTC,CASSPIQGTSGYNEQFF,TRBD2,TRBJ2-1,TRBV12-3/TRBV12-4,many
TGCAGCGTGTCGGGGGGGAGCATCACAGATACGCAGTATTTT,CSVSGGSITDTQYF,TRBD2,TRBJ2-3,TRBV29-1,many
TGTGCCAGCAGCCAAGGACTAGCGGGAGGTATAATCCAAGAGACCCAGTACTTC,CASSQGLAGGIIQETQYF,TRBD2,TRBJ2-5,TRBV14,-
TGTGCCAGCAGCTTAGCTCCTAATGAAAAACTGTTTTTT,CASSLAPNEKLFF,-,TRBJ1-4,TRBV7-8,many
TGTGCCAGCATTCAACAGGGGTCGAACACTGAAGCTTTCTTT,CASIQQGSNTEAFF,TRBD1,TRBJ1-1,TRBV28,many
TGTGCCAGCAGCATTGGACTAGCGGAAGATACGCAGTATTTT,CASSIGLAEDTQYF,TRBD2,TRBJ2-3,TRBV7-2,-
TGTGCCAGTAGTATTAGCGGGGACACCGGGGAGCTGTTTTTT,CASSISGDTGELFF,TRBD2,TRBJ2-2,TRBV19,few
TGTGCCAGCTCCTCCGGGACTAGCGGCTCCTACGAGCAGTACTTC,CASSSGTSGSYEQYF,TRBD2,TRBJ2-7,TRBV27,many
TGTGCCAGCAGCGTTGGAGGGACTAGCGGGAATGAGCAGTTCTTC,CASSVGGTSGNEQFF,TRBD2,TRBJ2-1,TRBV9,-
TGTGCCTGGAGTGTACAAGGCTTCCGGAACAGTACCGGGGAGCTGTTTTTT,CAWSVQGFRNSTGELFF,-,TRBJ2-2,TRBV30,many
TGCAGTGGATCCGAGAAAGGGGATTACGAGCAGTACTTC,CSGSEKGDYEQYF,-,TRBJ2-7,TRBV20-1,many
TGTGCCAGTAGTATAGGATCGAACACTGAAGCTTTCTTT,CASSIGSNTEAFF,-,TRBJ1-1,TRBV19,-
TGTGCCGGGGGGGTGTCTAATAATGAGCAGTTCTTC,CAGGVSNNEQFF,TRBD2,TRBJ2-1,TRBV6-1,-
TGCGCCAGCAGCTTGGGGGAACTAGCGGGAGTTGGTTACGAGCAGTACTTC,CASSLGELAGVGYEQYF,TRBD2,TRBJ2-7,TRBV5-1,many
TGTGCCTGGGGGACAGGGGGTCCCATGAACACTGAAGCTTTCTTT,CAWGTGGPMNTEAFF,TRBD1,TRBJ1-1,TRBV30,-
TGTGCCACCAGCAGAGGCCAGGGGGACCAAGAGACCCAGTACTTC,CATSRGQGDQETQYF,TRBD1,TRBJ2-5,TRBV15,-
TGTGCCAGCAGTGACTCGAGTCGGGTGATCGACAATCAGCCCCAGCATTTT,CASSDSSRVIDNQPQHF,-,TRBJ1-5,TRBV6-5,few
TGTGCCAGCTCACCACCTACTGACCTGGTCGATGGCTACACCTTC,CASSPPTDLVDGYTF,-,TRBJ1-2,TRBV18,many
TGTGCCAGCGAGCAGGGGGCCAGAGAGCAGTTCTTC,CASEQGAREQFF,TRBD1,TRBJ2-1,TRBV12-3/TRBV12-4,many
TGTGCCAGCAGCGCGACAGGGGTTGGCTACACCTTC,CASSATGVGYTF,TRBD1,TRBJ1-2,TRBV5-6,-
TGTGCCAGCAGTTACGGGGGATATACCCACGAGCAGTACTTC,CASSYGGYTHEQYF,-,TRBJ2-7,TRBV6-2/TRBV6-3,-
TGCAGCGTCCACCTGGGCGAGACCCAGTACTTC,CSVHLGETQYF,-,TRBJ2-5,TRBV29-1,many
TGCGCCAGCAGCCAAATCCCAGATTCACCCCTCCACTTT,CASSQIPDSPLHF,-,TRBJ1-6,TRBV4-1,-
TGTGCCAGTACAGGGAAAGGGAACACCGGGGAGCTGTTTTTT,CASTGKGNTGELFF,-,TRBJ2-2,TRBV19,-
TGCAGTGTAAGGGATACTGAAGCTTTCTTT,CSVRDTEAFF,-,TRBJ1-1,TRBV20-1,many
TGTGCCAGCAGCCAAGATCTCCCAGGGGCCGGCGATACGCAGTATTTT,CASSQDLPGAGDTQYF,-,TRBJ2-3,TRBV3-1,few